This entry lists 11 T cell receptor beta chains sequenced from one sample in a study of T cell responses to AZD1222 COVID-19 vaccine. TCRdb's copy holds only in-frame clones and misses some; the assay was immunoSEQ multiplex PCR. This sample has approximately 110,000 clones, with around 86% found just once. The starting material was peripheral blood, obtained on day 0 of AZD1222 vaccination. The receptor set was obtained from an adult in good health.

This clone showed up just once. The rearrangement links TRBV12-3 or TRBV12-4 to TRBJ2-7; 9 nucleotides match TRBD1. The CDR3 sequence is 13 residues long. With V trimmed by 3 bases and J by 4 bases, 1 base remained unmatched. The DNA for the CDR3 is TGTGCCAGCAGTTTTGGACAGGGGTACGAGCAGTACTTC. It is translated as CASSFGQGYEQYF.

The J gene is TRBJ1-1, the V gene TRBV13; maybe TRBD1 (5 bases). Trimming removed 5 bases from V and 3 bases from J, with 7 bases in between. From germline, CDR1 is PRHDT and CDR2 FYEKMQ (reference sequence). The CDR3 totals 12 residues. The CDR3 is CASSPGDTEAFF. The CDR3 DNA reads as TGTGCCAGCAGCCCGGGGGACACTGAAGCTTTCTTT.

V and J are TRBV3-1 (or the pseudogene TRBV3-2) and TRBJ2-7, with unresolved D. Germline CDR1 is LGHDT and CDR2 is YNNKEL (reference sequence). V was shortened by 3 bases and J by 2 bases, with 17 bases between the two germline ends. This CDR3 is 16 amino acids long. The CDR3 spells CASSQMAATPTYEQYF. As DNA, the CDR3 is TGTGCCAGCAGCCAGATGGCGGCGACACCTACCTACGAGCAGTACTTC.

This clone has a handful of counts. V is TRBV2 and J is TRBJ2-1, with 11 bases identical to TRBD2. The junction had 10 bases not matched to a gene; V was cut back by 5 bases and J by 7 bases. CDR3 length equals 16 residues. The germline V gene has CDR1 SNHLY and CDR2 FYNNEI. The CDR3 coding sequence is TGTGCCAGCAGTTTGGGGGCACTAGCGGGAGTGAATGAGCAGTTCTTC. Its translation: CASSLGALAGVNEQFF.

The CDR3 sequence is CASSLAGGDTQYF. DNA for the CDR3: TGCGCCAGCAGTTTAGCGGGAGGTGATACGCAGTATTTT. The chain joins TRBV10-1 to TRBJ2-3, with 10 bases matching TRBD2. The length of the CDR3 is 13 residues. Germline assignment: CDR1 WNHNN and CDR2 SYGVQD (reference sequence). Trimming took 5 bases from V and 6 from J; bases not matched to a gene: 2.

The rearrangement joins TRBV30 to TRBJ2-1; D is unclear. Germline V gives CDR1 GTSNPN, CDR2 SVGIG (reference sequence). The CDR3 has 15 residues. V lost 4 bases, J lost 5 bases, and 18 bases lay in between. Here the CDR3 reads CAWTPGPPNHNEQFF. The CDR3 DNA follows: TGTGCCTGGACTCCTGGTCCTCCGAACCACAATGAGCAGTTCTTC.

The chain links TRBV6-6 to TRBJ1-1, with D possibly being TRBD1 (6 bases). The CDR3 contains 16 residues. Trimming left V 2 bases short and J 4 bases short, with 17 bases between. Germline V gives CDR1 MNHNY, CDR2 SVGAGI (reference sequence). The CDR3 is CASSYPKQGGSTEAFF. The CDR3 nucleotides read TGTGCCAGCAGTTACCCAAAACAGGGTGGGTCCACTGAAGCTTTCTTT.

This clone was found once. The CDR3 region is CAATEGEKLFF. In DNA, the CDR3 is TGTGCCGCCACGGAGGGAGAAAAACTGTTTTTT. V is TRBV28 and J is TRBJ1-4, with no clear D. V was pared by 11 bases and J by 8 bases, with 12 bases between. Germline V gene data show CDR1 as MDHEN and CDR2 as SYDVKM. The CDR3 runs 11 residues.

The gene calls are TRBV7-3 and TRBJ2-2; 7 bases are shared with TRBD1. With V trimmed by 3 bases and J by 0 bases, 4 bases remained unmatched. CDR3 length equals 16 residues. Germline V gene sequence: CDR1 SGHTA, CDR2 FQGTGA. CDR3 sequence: CASSFGDRPNTGELFF. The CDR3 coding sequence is TGTGCCAGCAGCTTTGGGGACAGACCGAACACCGGGGAGCTGTTTTTT. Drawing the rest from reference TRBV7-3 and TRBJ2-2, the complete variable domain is GAGVSQTPSNKVTEKGKYVELRCDPISGHTALYWYRQSLGQGPEFLIYFQGTGAADDSGLPNDRFFAVRPEGSVSTLKIQRTERGDSAVYLCASSFGDRPNTGELFFGEGSRLTVL.

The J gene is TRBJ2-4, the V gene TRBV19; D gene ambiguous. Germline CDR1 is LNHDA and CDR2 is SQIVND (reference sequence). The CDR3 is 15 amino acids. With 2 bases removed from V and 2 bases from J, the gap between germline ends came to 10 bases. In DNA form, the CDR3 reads TGTGCCAGTAGTATAAGGTCAGATACCAAAAACATTCAGTACTTC. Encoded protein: CASSIRSDTKNIQYF.

The CDR3 region is CASSPYERALVVYTF. As DNA, the CDR3 is TGTGCCAGCAGCCCCTATGAGAGGGCCCTCGTTGTCTACACCTTC. V is TRBV4-2 and J is TRBJ1-2, with unresolved D. The germline V gene has CDR1 LGHNA and CDR2 YNFKEQ. The CDR3 loop spans 15 amino acids. The V and J ends lost 4 bases and 10 bases respectively, with 22 bases between them.